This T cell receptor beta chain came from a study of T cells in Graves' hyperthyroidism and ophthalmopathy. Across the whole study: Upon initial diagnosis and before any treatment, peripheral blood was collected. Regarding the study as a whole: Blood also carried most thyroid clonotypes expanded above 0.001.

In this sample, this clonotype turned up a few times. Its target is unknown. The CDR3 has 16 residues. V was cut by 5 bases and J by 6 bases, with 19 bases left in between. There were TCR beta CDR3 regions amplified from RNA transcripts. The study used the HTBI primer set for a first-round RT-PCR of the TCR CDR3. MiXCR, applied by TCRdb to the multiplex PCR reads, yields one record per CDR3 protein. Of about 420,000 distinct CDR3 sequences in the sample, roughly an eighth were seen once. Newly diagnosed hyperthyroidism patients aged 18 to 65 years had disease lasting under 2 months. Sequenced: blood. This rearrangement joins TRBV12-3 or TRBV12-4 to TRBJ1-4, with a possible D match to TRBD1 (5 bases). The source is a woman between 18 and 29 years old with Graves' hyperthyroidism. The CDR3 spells CASSQRPRDSDEKLFF. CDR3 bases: TGTGCCAGCAGTCAGAGACCCAGGGATTCCGATGAAAAACTGTTTTTT.